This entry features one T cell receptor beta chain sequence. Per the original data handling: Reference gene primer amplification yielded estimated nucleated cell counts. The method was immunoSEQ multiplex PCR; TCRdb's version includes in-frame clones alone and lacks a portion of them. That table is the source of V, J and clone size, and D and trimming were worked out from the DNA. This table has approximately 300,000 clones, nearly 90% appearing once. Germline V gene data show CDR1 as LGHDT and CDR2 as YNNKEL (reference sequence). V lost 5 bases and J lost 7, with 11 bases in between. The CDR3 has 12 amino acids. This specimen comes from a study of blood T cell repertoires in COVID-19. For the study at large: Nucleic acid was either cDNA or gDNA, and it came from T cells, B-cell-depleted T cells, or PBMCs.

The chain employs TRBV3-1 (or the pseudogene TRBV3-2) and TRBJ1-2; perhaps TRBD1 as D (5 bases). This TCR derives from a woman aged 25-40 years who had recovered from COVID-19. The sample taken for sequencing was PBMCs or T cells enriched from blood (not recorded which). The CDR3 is CASSARGTGYTF. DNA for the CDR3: TGTGCCAGCAGCGCCCGGGGGACTGGCTACACCTTC.